This TCR beta chain was recovered during a study of blood T cell repertoires in COVID-19 (TCRdb year 2020). Some background on the complete study: Collaborator samples came from the United States, Italy and Spain and covered acute and convalescent phases of COVID-19. A de-identified subject ID, COVID-19 status, age in years and sex were almost always included in the sample metadata. The prospective study material was composed of cDNA or gDNA derived from T cells, B-cell-depleted T cells, or PBMCs. HLA class I and class II types, where available, came from metadata supplied by the sample provider rather than from assay-based typing. Samples came from the ongoing ImmuneRACE study (first 160 participants) plus 1,254 subjects from 6 global collaborators. The repertoires were released in a freely available public database meant as a resource for research on the immune response to SARS-CoV-2. The dataset comprised deeply sampled blood TCRbeta repertoires from subjects exposed to, actively infected with, or recovered from COVID-19. Points the paper makes about the study in general: The quantity of clinical and demographic metadata differed by source and by participant and was supplied without curation.

TCRbeta CDR3 regions were amplified from genomic DNA using the immunoSEQ Assay, a bias-controlled multiplex PCR. The original methods were these. The number of nucleated cells in each sample was estimated from the amplification of reference gene primers within the assay. Sequence reads were collapsed and filtered to measure the absolute abundance of every unique TCRbeta CDR3 rearrangement. For each sample, productive Simpson clonality was calculated as the square root of Simpson's diversity index over productive rearrangements. What TCRdb holds here is the immuneACCESS table cut down to in-frame rearrangements. Part of the clones is not present; checked against another copy, under half of the missing clones reflect an unresolved V gene, and the others are unexplained. That table supplies the V and J calls and clone size; D and trimming were determined from the DNA. This sample is represented by 110,000 to 150,000 clones; 80% to 90% of them were singletons. Of the sample, about 1.5% falls within the top ten clones.

The CDR1 and CDR2 encoded by the germline V gene (reference sequence) are MNHNY and SVGAGI. For this chain, trimming is 6 bases at the V end and 4 bases at the J end, and the number of junction bases without a gene match is 11. CDR3 length: 15 amino acids, cysteine to phenylalanine. The entry retains the CDR3 DNA only, 45 bases that are in frame from base 1. Each collaborating institution followed its own protocols to collect whole blood in K2EDTA tubes. For TCRbeta analysis, collaborators shipped samples as frozen whole blood, isolated PBMCs, or DNA extracted from either of those sample types. A remark on this clone: What antigen it recognizes has not been identified. No qualities accompany the bases; no much larger clone lies one base away.

The clonotype was recovered from a woman aged 45 to 65 with acute or convalescent COVID-19. The source material was peripheral blood. The chain links TRBV6-6 with TRBJ1-2; 7 middle bases align to TRBD1. DNA sequence: TGTGCCAGCAGAGCCCCCCAGGGGGGACTCTATGGCTACACCTTC. Its translation reads: CASRAPQGGLYGYTF.